A single sample is the source of the 27 T cell receptor beta chains below, sequenced in a study of T cell responses to AZD1222 COVID-19 vaccine. Only in-frame clones appear in the TCRdb table, and some are missing; sequencing was by immunoSEQ multiplex PCR. The table shows roughly 100,000 clones, with about four fifths occurring only once. This material consisted of peripheral blood, taken on day 0 of AZD1222 vaccination. The receptors originated from an adult in good health.

The chain employs TRBV30 and TRBJ1-2; D unclear. The CDR3 is made up of 16 amino acids. Germline lookup yields CDR1 GTSNPN and CDR2 SVGIG (reference sequence). V was trimmed by 3 bases and J by 0 bases, leaving 17 bases between them. For the CDR3, the DNA is TGTGCCTGGAGCAACAAACACGTACTAACTAACTATGGCTACACCTTC. Its translation is CAWSNKHVLTNYGYTF.

The chain recombines TRBV7-6 with TRBJ2-3; TRBD2 matches 9 bases. This CDR3 has 18 amino acids. Germline values: CDR1 SGHVS, CDR2 FNYEAQ. The junction had 7 bases not matched to a gene; V was cut back by 0 bases and J by 0 bases. CDR3 residues: CASSLAVASGASTDTQYF. In DNA, the CDR3 is TGTGCCAGCAGCTTAGCTGTGGCTAGCGGGGCGAGCACAGATACGCAGTATTTT.

This chain links TRBV12-5 with TRBJ2-3; tentatively, D is TRBD2 (5 bases). CDR3 length: 18 residues. Germline V gene data show CDR1 as LGHNT and CDR2 as FRNRAP. Trimming stripped 3 bases from V and 5 bases from J, with 24 bases between. The chain's CDR3 is CASGLGSRGIFYIDTQYF. CDR3 coding DNA: TGTGCTAGTGGTTTAGGGAGCCGGGGAATATTTTACATAGATACGCAGTATTTT.

The CDR3 nucleotides are TGTGCCAGCAGTGAACTAGGTTATAATTCACCCCTCCACTTT. Translated, it gives CASSELGYNSPLHF. This chain links TRBV2 with TRBJ1-6; D is ambiguous. The V end lost 2 bases, the J end lost 4 bases, and 6 bases lay between the germline ends. This CDR3 spans 14 amino acids. The germline V gene encodes CDR1 SNHLY and CDR2 FYNNEI. Looking up the rest from reference TRBV2 and TRBJ1-6 gives the full variable domain: EPEVTQTPSHQVTQMGQEVILRCVPISNHLYFYWYRQILGQKVEFLVSFYNNEISEKSEIFDDQFSVERPDGSNFTLKIRSTKLEDSAMYFCASSELGYNSPLHFGNGTRLTVT.

The chain joins TRBV9 to TRBJ2-3; TRBD1 aligns across 8 bases. Trimming cost V 2 bases and J 6 bases; bases outside gene matches: 8. The germline gives CDR1 SGDLS, CDR2 YYNGEE. The CDR3 contains 15 residues. CDR3 region: CASSVSGQGRDTQYF. The CDR3 coding sequence is TGTGCCAGCAGCGTTTCAGGACAGGGTAGGGATACGCAGTATTTT. Full variable domain (outside the CDR3, taken from reference TRBV9 and TRBJ2-3): DSGVTQTPKHLITATGQRVTLRCSPRSGDLSVYWYQQSLDQGLQFLIQYYNGEERAKGNILERFSAQQFPDLHSELNLSSLELGDSALYFCASSVSGQGRDTQYFGPGTRLTVL.

This clone was found a few times. This chain connects TRBV10-1 to TRBJ2-1; 9 positions match TRBD2. After removal of 2 bases from V and 9 bases from J, the junction contained 5 bases not matched to a gene. Germline V lookup: CDR1 WNHNN, CDR2 SYGVQD (reference sequence). The CDR3 is 14 residues long. The CDR3 reads CASSEASGVSEQFF. In nucleotides, the CDR3 is TGCGCCAGCAGTGAGGCTAGCGGGGTTTCTGAGCAGTTCTTC.

This clone is medium-sized (0.01 to 0.1%) within its sample. V gene TRBV16 combines with J gene TRBJ2-7; 7 positions agree with TRBD1. The germline V gene encodes CDR1 KGHSY and CDR2 FQNENV. The CDR3 runs to 13 residues. J gave up 7 bases and V 0 bases, and 3 bases lay outside the gene matches. Here the CDR3 reads CASSQSNRGEQYF. The CDR3 bases are TGTGCCAGCAGCCAATCAAACAGGGGAGAGCAGTACTTC.

The table lists this clone with a few counts. J is TRBJ1-2 and V is TRBV12-5; 10 nucleotides align to TRBD1. Germline assignment: CDR1 LGHNT and CDR2 FRNRAP. The ends lost 3 bases at V and 7 bases at J; junction bases unmatched: 2. This CDR3 is 13 amino acids long. CDR3 nucleotides: TGTGCTAGTGGTTTTGGACAGGGGGGTGGCTACACCTTC. Residues: CASGFGQGGGYTF.

The gene calls are TRBV28 and TRBJ2-4; D perhaps matches TRBD1 (6 bases). The CDR3 has 15 amino acids. Germline lookup yields CDR1 MDHEN and CDR2 SYDVKM. The germline V and J ends were trimmed by 5 bases and 8 bases, with 19 bases remaining between them. The CDR3 sequence: CASSPPGPPGDIQYF. The CDR3, as DNA: TGTGCCAGCAGTCCGCCGGGACCCCCAGGGGACATTCAGTACTTC. The full variable domain, completed using reference TRBV28 and TRBJ2-4, is DVKVTQSSRYLVKRTGEKVFLECVQDMDHENMFWYRQDPGLGLRLIYFSYDVKMKEKGDIPEGYSVSREKKERFSLILESASTNQTSMYLCASSPPGPPGDIQYFGAGTRLSVL.

The chain uses TRBV5-4 and TRBJ2-7, with 7 bases identical to TRBD1. The CDR3 runs 15 residues. Unmatched junction bases numbered 4, after V lost 1 base and J lost 0 bases. Looked up from germline, CDR1 is SGHNT and CDR2 is YYREEE (reference sequence). DNA of the CDR3: TGTGCCAGCAGCTTGCAGGGGGTTAGCTCCTACGAGCAGTACTTC. Its translation is CASSLQGVSSYEQYF.

The chain employs TRBV14 and TRBJ1-3; no reliable D call. The CDR3 loop spans 14 amino acids. The V gene's germline CDR1 is SGHDN and CDR2 FVKESK. Trimming pared 4 bases from V and 3 bases from J, leaving 10 bases between. CDR3 sequence: CASSRDGFGNTIYF. The DNA of the CDR3 is TGTGCCAGCAGCCGAGACGGATTTGGAAACACCATATATTTT.

This clone was observed a single time. The chain carries TRBV24-1 and TRBJ2-5, with 10 positions matching TRBD2. V trimming: 4 bases; J trimming: 2 bases; junction bases outside the gene matches: 15. Germline V gene lookup returns CDR1 KGHDR and CDR2 SFDVKD. The CDR3 length is 19 residues. The chain's CDR3 is CATSDATPLLAGLQETQYF. In nucleotides, the CDR3 is TGTGCCACCAGTGACGCTACGCCTTTACTAGCGGGGTTACAAGAGACCCAGTACTTC.

This rearrangement joins TRBV5-1 to TRBJ2-1, with D tentatively TRBD2 (6 bases). This CDR3 region has 16 residues. The germline V gene has CDR1 SGHRS and CDR2 YFSETQ. Trimming left V 6 bases short and J 1 base short, with 17 bases between. CDR3 sequence (DNA): TGCGCCAGCACCCCCCAGAGCGGGCTTTCCTACAATGAGCAGTTCTTC. Amino acids: CASTPQSGLSYNEQFF. The entire variable domain, with the rest obtained from reference TRBV5-1 and TRBJ2-1, is as follows: KAGVTQTPRYLIKTRGQQVTLSCSPISGHRSVSWYQQTPGQGLQFLFEYFSETQRNKGNFPGRFSGRQFSNSRSEMNVSTLELGDSALYLCASTPQSGLSYNEQFFGPGTRLTVL.

This chain uses TRBV7-2 with TRBJ2-4, with 8 bases matching TRBD2. The J segment lost 0 bases and the V segment lost 4 bases, leaving 5 bases of the junction unmatched. The CDR3 loop spans 16 amino acids. Germline V gene lookup returns CDR1 SGHTA and CDR2 FQGNSA. The DNA for the CDR3 is TGTGCCAGCAGCTCACCCGGGGGGGTAGCCAAAAACATTCAGTACTTC. This codes for CASSSPGGVAKNIQYF.

This clone was seen only a few times. The chain employs TRBV15 and TRBJ2-2; 7 bases line up with TRBD1. The CDR3 has 15 residues. After removal of 4 bases from V and 6 bases from J, the junction contained 8 bases not matched to a gene. Germline CDR1 reads LNHNV; CDR2 reads YYDKDF (reference sequence). The CDR3 nucleotides read TGTGCCACCAGCATCGGGACAGACTCTCCCGGGGAGCTGTTTTTT. It specifies CATSIGTDSPGELFF.

The rearrangement joins TRBV5-6 to TRBJ2-5; D tentatively fits TRBD1 or TRBD2 (5 bases each). Germline CDR1 SGHDT, CDR2 YYEEEE. The CDR3 spans 15 residues. V shed 5 bases and J shed 5 bases, with 19 bases lying between them. This CDR3 reads CASSRKLAGHETQYF. CDR3 nucleotide sequence: TGTGCCAGCAGTCGGAAGCTAGCAGGGCACGAGACCCAGTACTTC.

The V and J genes are TRBV19 and TRBJ2-7; D gene uncertain. CDR1 is LNHDA, CDR2 SQIVND, per germline (reference sequence). CDR3 size: 13 residues. V dropped 1 base and J dropped 6 bases, with 10 bases sitting between them. Here the CDR3 reads CASSIGGSAEQYF. The CDR3 DNA sequence: TGTGCCAGTAGTATAGGTGGCTCCGCCGAGCAGTACTTC.

The chain is built from TRBV5-6 and TRBJ1-2; 7 bases match TRBD1. The CDR3 sequence is 14 residues long. CDR1 is SGHDT, CDR2 YYEEEE, per germline. J lost 5 bases, V lost 3 bases, and 7 bases had no gene match. In DNA, the CDR3 is TGTGCCAGCAGCTCCGGGACAGCGCAATATGGCTACACCTTC. It yields the protein CASSSGTAQYGYTF.

The chain recombines TRBV27 with TRBJ2-7; D is perhaps TRBD1 (8 bases). Per germline, CDR1 MNHEY and CDR2 SMNVEV (reference sequence). CDR3 length: 14 amino acids. V gave up 8 bases and J gave up 2 bases, with 16 bases separating them. The CDR3 region is CASGGGQVTYEQYF. The CDR3 region has the DNA TGTGCCAGCGGGGGGGGACAGGTGACCTACGAGCAGTACTTC.

The gene calls are TRBV7-8 and TRBJ2-1; TRBD2 is a possible D gene (5 bases). V was clipped by 0 bases and J by 0 bases, with 12 bases between them. Germline loops: CDR1 SGHVS, CDR2 FQNEAQ. CDR3 length equals 17 residues. CDR3 loop: CASSLAGGYSSYNEQFF. The CDR3, as DNA: TGTGCCAGCAGCTTAGCGGGCGGGTATAGCTCCTACAATGAGCAGTTCTTC.

The chain is built from TRBV11-2 and TRBJ1-2; 7 nucleotides agree with TRBD1. CDR3 length: 15 amino acids. V shed 1 base and J 6 bases; nucleotides not matched to a gene: 8. Germline-derived CDR1 and CDR2 are SGHAT and FQNNGV. The DNA of the CDR3 is TGTGCCAGCAGCTTAGGAGGGACAGTCCTCGATGGCTACACCTTC. Protein: CASSLGGTVLDGYTF.

The chain combines TRBV2 with TRBJ2-7, with D possibly being TRBD1 or TRBD2 (6 bases each). V was cut by 3 bases and J by 4 bases, with 13 bases left in between. The CDR3 covers 14 residues. The germline V gene has CDR1 SNHLY and CDR2 FYNNEI. The DNA of the CDR3 is TGTGCCAGCAGTGAGATTCCGGGGGCTTACGAGCAGTACTTC. The encoded protein is CASSEIPGAYEQYF.

V and J are TRBV29-1 and TRBJ2-3; unclear D gene. Germline CDR1 and CDR2: SQVTM and ANQGSEA. The V end was cut by 5 bases, the J end by 7 bases, with 13 bases between. The CDR3 is made up of 12 amino acids. The chain's CDR3 is CSVSQASNTQYF. CDR3 coding DNA: TGCAGCGTTTCCCAGGCGTCAAATACGCAGTATTTT.

This chain uses TRBV15 with TRBJ2-3, with unresolved D. This CDR3 has 13 amino acids. CDR1 and CDR2 (germline): LNHNV, YYDKDF (reference sequence). V lost 0 bases and J 2 bases, leaving 3 bases between the germline ends. The CDR3 DNA follows: TGTGCCACCAGCAGAGATTTCACAGATACGCAGTATTTT. Protein product: CATSRDFTDTQYF.

The genes are TRBV3-1 (or the pseudogene TRBV3-2) and TRBJ2-1, with D possibly being TRBD1 (5 bases). V dropped 1 base and J dropped 0 bases, with 7 bases sitting between them. The CDR3 totals 15 residues. CDR1 is LGHDT, CDR2 YNNKEL, per germline (reference sequence). The CDR3 protein is CASSQGQSSYNEQFF. In DNA, the CDR3 is TGTGCCAGCAGCCAAGGACAGAGCTCCTACAATGAGCAGTTCTTC.

In its sample, this clone was seen once. The gene calls are TRBV27 and TRBJ1-4; 8 bases agree with TRBD1. CDR3 length: 16 residues. The J segment lost 3 bases and the V segment lost 11 bases, leaving 14 bases of the junction unmatched. The V gene's germline CDR1 is MNHEY and CDR2 SMNVEV (reference sequence). The DNA of the CDR3 is TGTGCCCACAGGGGGGGGCCCGCCTGGGCTAATGAAAAACTGTTTTTT. It yields the protein CAHRGGPAWANEKLFF. Variable domain in full (rest from reference TRBV27 and TRBJ1-4): EAQVTQNPRYLITVTGKKLTVTCSQNMNHEYMSWYRQDPGLGLRQIYYSMNVEVTDKGDVPEGYKVSRKEKRNFPLILESPSPNQTSLYFCAHRGGPAWANEKLFFGSGTQLSVL.

The chain joins TRBV19 to TRBJ1-2; 8 nucleotides match TRBD1. This CDR3 has 15 amino acids. V was pared by 7 bases and J by 1 base, with 8 bases of the junction left unmatched. The germline V gene encodes CDR1 LNHDA and CDR2 SQIVND (reference sequence). The CDR3 loop reads CASKTTGAFNYGYTF. CDR3 DNA: TGTGCCAGTAAAACGACAGGGGCCTTTAACTATGGCTACACCTTC.